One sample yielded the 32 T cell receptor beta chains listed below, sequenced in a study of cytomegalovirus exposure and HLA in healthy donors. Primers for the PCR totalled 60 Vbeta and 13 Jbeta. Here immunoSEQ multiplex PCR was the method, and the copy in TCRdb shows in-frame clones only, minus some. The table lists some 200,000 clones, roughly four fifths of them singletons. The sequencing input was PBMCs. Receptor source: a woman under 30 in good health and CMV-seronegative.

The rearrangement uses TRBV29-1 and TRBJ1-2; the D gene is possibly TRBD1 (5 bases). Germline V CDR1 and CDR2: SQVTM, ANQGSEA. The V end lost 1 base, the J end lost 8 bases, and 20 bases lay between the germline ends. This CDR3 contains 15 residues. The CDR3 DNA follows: TGCAGCGTTGAAGTTCCCCGGGGGGAGTCGGGGGGCTACACCTTC. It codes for CSVEVPRGESGGYTF.

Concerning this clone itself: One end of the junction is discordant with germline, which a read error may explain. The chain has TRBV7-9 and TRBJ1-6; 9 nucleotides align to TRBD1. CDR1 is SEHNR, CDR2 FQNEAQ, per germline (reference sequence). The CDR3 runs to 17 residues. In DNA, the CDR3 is TGTTCCAGCAGCTTAGGAGCCGGGACAGGGAATAATTCACCCCTCCACTTT. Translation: CSSSLGAGTGNNSPLHF.

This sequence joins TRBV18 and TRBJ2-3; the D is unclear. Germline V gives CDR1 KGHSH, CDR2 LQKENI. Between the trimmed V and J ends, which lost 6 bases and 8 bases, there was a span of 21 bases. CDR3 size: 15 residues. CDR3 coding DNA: TGTGCCAGCTCCACACCCGGAATGCCCTCGGGTACGCAGTATTTT. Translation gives CASSTPGMPSGTQYF. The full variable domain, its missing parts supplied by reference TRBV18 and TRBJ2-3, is NAGVMQNPRHLVRRRGQEARLRCSPMKGHSHVYWYRQLPEEGLKFMVYLQKENIIDESGMPKERFSAEFPKEGPSILRIQQVVRGDSAAYFCASSTPGMPSGTQYFGPGTRLTVL.

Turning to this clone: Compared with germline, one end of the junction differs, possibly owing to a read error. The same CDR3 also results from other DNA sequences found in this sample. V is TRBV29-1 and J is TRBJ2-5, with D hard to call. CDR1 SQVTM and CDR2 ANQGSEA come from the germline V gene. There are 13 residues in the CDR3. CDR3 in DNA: TGCAGCGTCCGGAGACTGCTACAAGAGACCCAATACTTC. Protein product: CSVRRLLQETQYF.

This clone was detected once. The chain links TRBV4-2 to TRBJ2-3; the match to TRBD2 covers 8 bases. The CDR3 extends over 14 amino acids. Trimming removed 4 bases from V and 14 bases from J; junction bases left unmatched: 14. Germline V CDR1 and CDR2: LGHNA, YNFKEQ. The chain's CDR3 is CASSPGLDVSAGYF. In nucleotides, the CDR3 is TGTGCCAGCAGCCCGGGACTAGATGTCTCGGCGGGGTATTTT.

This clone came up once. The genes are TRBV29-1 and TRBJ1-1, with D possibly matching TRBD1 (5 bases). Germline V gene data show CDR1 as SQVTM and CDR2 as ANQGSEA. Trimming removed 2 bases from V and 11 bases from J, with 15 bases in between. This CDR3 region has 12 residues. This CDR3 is CSVEKGTGVAFF. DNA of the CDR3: TGCAGCGTTGAAAAGGGCACGGGGGTCGCTTTCTTT.

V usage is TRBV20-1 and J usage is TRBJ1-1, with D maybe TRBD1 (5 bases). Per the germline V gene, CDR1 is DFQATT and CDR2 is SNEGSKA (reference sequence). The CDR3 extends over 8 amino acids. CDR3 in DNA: TGCACTTCAGGGCCAGCTTTCTTT. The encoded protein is CTSGPAFF.

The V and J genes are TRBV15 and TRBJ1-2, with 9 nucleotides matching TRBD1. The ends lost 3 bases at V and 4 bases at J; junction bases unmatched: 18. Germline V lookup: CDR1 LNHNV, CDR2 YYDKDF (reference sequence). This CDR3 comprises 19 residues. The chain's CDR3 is CATSRPWSDRGQVGYGYTF. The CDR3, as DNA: TGTGCCACCAGCAGGCCCTGGTCGGACAGGGGTCAGGTTGGCTATGGCTACACCTTC.

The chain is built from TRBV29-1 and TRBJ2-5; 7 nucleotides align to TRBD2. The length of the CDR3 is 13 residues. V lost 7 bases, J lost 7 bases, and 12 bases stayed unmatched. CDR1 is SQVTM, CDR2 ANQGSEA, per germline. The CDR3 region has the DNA TGCAGCGGAGGGGCTATGGGCGGGGGGACCCAGTACTTC. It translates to CSGGAMGGGTQYF.

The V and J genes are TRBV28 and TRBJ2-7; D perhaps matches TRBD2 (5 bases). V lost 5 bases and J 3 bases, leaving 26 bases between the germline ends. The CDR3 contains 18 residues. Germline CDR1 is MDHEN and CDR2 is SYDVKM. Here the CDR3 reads CASSPSRESGPLGYEQYF. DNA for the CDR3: TGTGCCAGCAGTCCTAGCCGGGAATCGGGTCCTCTTGGCTACGAGCAGTACTTC. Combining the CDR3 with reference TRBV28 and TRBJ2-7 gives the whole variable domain DVKVTQSSRYLVKRTGEKVFLECVQDMDHENMFWYRQDPGLGLRLIYFSYDVKMKEKGDIPEGYSVSREKKERFSLILESASTNQTSMYLCASSPSRESGPLGYEQYFGPGTRLTVT.

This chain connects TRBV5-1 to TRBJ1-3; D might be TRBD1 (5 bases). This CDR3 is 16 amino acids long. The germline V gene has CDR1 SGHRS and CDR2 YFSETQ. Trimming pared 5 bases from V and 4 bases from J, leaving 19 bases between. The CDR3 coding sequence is TGCGCCAGCAGAATAAGCGATGGTAGGGGCGGAAACACCATATATTTT. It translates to CASRISDGRGGNTIYF.

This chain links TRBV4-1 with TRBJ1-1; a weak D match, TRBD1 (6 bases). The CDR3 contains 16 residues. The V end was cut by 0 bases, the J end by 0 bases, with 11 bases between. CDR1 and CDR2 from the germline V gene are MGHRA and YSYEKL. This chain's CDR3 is CASSQDAGTMNTEAFF. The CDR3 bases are TGCGCCAGCAGCCAAGACGCAGGGACAATGAACACTGAAGCTTTCTTT.

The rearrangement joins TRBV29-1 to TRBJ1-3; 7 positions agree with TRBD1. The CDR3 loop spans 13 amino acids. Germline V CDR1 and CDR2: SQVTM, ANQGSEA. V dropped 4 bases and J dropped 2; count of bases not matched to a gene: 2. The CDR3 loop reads CSVGQGAGNTIYF. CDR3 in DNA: TGCAGCGTTGGACAGGGTGCTGGAAACACCATATATTTT.

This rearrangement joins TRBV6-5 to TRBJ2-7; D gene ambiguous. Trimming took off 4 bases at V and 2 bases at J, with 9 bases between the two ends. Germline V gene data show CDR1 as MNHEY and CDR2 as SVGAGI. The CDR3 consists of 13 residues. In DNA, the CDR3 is TGTGCCAGCAGTTCGATCACAGCCTACGAGCAGTACTTC. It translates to CASSSITAYEQYF.

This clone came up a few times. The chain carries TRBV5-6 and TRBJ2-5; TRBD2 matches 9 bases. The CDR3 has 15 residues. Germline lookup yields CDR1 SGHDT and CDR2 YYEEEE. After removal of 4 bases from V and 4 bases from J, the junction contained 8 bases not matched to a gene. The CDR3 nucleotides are TGTGCCAGCAGCATGACTAGCGGTCCCCTAGAGACCCAGTACTTC. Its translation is CASSMTSGPLETQYF.

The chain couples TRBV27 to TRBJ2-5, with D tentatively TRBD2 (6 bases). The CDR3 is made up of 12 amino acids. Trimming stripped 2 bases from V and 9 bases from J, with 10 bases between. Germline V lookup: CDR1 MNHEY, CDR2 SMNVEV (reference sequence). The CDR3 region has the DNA TGTGCCAGCAGTTTACCGGGGGAGGCCCAGTACTTC. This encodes CASSLPGEAQYF.

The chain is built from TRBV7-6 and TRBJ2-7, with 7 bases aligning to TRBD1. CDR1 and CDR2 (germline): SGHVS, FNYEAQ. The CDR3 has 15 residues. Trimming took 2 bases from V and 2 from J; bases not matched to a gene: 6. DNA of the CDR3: TGTGCCAGCAGCTTAACCCGGGACAGCGCCTACGAGCAGTACTTC. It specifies CASSLTRDSAYEQYF.

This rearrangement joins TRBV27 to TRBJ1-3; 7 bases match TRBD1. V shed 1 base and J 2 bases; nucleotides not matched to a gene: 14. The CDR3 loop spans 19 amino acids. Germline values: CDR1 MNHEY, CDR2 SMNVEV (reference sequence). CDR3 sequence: CASSLFPQTGTFAGNTIYF. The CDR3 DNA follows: TGTGCCAGCAGTTTATTCCCTCAGACAGGGACTTTTGCTGGAAACACCATATATTTT.

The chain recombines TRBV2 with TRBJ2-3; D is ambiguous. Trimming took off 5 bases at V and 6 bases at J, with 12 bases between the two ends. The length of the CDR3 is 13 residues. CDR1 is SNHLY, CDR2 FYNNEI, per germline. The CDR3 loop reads CASSRWLQDTQYF. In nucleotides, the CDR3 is TGTGCCAGCAGTCGGTGGTTACAGGATACGCAGTATTTT.

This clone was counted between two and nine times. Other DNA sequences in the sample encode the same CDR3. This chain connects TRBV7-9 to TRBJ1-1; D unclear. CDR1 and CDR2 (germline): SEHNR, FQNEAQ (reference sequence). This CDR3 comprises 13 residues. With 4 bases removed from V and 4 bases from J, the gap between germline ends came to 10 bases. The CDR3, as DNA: TGTGCCAGCAGCTCAGGAGGAGGCACTGAAGCTTTCTTT. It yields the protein CASSSGGGTEAFF.

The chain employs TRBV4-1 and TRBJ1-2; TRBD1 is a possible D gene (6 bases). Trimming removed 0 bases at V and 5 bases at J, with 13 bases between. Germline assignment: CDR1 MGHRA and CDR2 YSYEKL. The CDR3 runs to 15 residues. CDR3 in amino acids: CASSQEQGLGYGYTF. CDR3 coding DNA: TGCGCCAGCAGCCAAGAGCAGGGGCTGGGGTATGGCTACACCTTC.

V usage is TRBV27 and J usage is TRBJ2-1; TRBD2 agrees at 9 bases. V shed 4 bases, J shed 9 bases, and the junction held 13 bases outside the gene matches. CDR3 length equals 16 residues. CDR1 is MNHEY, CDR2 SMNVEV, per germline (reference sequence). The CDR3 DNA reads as TGTGCCAGCAGTTCTCTACTAGTTAGCGGGAGTGGTGAGCAGTTCTTC. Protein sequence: CASSSLLVSGSGEQFF.

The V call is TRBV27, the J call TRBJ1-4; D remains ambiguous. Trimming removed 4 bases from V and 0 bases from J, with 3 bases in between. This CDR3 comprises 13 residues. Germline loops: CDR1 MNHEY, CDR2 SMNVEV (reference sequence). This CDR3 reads CASSSATNEKLFF. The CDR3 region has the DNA TGTGCCAGCAGTTCAGCAACTAATGAAAAACTGTTTTTT.

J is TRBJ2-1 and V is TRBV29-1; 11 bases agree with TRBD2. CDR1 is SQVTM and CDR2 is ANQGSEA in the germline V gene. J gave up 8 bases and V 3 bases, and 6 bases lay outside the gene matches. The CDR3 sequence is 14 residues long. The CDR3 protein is CSVDGTSGSDEQFF. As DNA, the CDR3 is TGCAGCGTTGACGGTACTAGCGGGAGCGATGAGCAGTTCTTC.

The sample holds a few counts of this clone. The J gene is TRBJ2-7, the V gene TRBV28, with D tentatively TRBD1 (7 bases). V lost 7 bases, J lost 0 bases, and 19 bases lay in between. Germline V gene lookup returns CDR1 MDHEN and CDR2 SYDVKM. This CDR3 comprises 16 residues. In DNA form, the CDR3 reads TGTGCCAGCACCCCCCCCGCAGGGGGGAACTCCTACGAGCAGTACTTC. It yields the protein CASTPPAGGNSYEQYF.

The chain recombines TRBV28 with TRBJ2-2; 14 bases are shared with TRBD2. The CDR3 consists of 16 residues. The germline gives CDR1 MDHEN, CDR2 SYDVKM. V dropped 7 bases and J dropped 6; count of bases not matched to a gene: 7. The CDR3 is CASTPGLAGASGELFF. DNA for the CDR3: TGTGCCAGCACCCCGGGACTAGCGGGAGCATCCGGGGAGCTGTTTTTT.

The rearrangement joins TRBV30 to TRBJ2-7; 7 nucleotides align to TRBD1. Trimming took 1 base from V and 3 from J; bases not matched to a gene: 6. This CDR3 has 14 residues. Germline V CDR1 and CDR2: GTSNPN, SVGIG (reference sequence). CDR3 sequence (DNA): TGTGCCTGGAGTGACACAGGGGACGGCTACGAGCAGTACTTC. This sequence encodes CAWSDTGDGYEQYF. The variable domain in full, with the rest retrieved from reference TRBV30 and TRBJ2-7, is SQTIHQWPATLVQPVGSPLSLECTVEGTSNPNLYWYRQAAGRGLQLLFYSVGIGQISSEVPQNLSASRPQDRQFILSSKKLLLSDSGFYLCAWSDTGDGYEQYFGPGTRLTVT.

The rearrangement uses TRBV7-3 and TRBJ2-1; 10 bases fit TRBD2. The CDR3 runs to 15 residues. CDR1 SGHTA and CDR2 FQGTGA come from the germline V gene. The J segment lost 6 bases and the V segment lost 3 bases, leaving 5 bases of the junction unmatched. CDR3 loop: CASSFSSGSLNEQFF. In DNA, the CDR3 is TGTGCCAGCAGCTTCTCTAGCGGGAGCCTCAATGAGCAGTTCTTC.

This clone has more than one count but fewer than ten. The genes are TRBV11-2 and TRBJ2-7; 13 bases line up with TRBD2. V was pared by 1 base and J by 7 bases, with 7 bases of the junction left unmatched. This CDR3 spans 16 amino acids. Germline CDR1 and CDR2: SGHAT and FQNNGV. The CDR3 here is CASSLAWTSGGMEQYF. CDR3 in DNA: TGTGCCAGCAGCTTAGCTTGGACTAGCGGGGGAATGGAGCAGTACTTC. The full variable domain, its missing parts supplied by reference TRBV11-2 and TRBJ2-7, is EAGVAQSPRYKIIEKRQSVAFWCNPISGHATLYWYQQILGQGPKLLIQFQNNGVVDDSQLPKDRFSAERLKGVDSTLKIQPAKLEDSAVYLCASSLAWTSGGMEQYFGPGTRLTVT.

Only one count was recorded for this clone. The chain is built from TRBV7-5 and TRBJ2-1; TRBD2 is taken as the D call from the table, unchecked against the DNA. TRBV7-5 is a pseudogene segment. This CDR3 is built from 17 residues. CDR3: CARGPDASVQGYHEQFF. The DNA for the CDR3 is TGTGCCAGAGGACCGGACGCTAGCGTTCAGGGTTACCATGAGCAGTTCTTC.

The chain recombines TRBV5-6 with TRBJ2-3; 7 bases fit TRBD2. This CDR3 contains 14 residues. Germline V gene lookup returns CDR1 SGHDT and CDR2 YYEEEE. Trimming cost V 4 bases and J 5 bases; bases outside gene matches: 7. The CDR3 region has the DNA TGTGCCAGCAGCCTGGGGGGGGTGGGAGATACGCAGTATTTT. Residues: CASSLGGVGDTQYF.

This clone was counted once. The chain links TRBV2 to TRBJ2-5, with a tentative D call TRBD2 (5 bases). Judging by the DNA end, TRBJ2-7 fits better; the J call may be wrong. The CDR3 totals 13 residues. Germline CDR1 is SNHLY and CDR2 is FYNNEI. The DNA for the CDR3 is TGTGCCAGCAGTTCCCTCGGGGAGTACGAGCAGTACTTC. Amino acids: CASSSLGEYEQYF.